A single sample is the source of the 8 T cell receptor beta chains below, sequenced in a study of blood T cell repertoires in COVID-19. Using immunoSEQ multiplex PCR, the repertoire was profiled, and TCRdb retains in-frame clones only, with some absent. Found here are 380,000 or so clones, roughly 86% of them singletons; the top ten hold about 1.2%. Input material: peripheral blood. The origin of the receptors is a human donor with acute or convalescent COVID-19. The donor label of this sample is uncertain.

CDR3 DNA: TGTGCCACCAGCACCGCCGGGACTAGGTCTGGCGAGCAGTACTTC. Translation gives CATSTAGTRSGEQYF. This sequence joins TRBV15 and TRBJ2-7, with 8 bases identical to TRBD2. Germline-derived CDR1 and CDR2 are LNHNV and YYDKDF (reference sequence). This CDR3 comprises 15 residues. Germline trimming cut 4 bases from V and 6 bases from J; bases unmatched to any gene: 11. The full variable domain, in which reference TRBV15 and TRBJ2-7 provide the parts outside the CDR3, is DAMVIQNPRYQVTQFGKPVTLSCSQTLNHNVMYWYQQKSSQAPKLLFHYYDKDFNNEADTPDNFQSRRPNTSFCFLDIRSPGLGDTAMYLCATSTAGTRSGEQYFGPGTRLTVT.

The chain couples TRBV2 to TRBJ2-3; 12 bases are a match to TRBD2. The CDR3 extends over 16 amino acids. Looked up from germline, CDR1 is SNHLY and CDR2 is FYNNEI. Unmatched junction bases numbered 3, after V lost 4 bases and J lost 1 base. The CDR3 DNA reads TGTGCCAGCAGTGCTCGGACTAGCGGGGGCACAGATACGCAGTATTTT. Translated: CASSARTSGGTDTQYF.

The chain carries TRBV5-8 and TRBJ1-5, with unresolved D. Germline CDR1 is SGHTS and CDR2 is YDEGEE. V was trimmed by 4 bases and J by 6 bases, leaving 17 bases between them. The CDR3 runs to 15 residues. The CDR3 bases are TGTGCCAGCAGCCGTAGCGGGGTTCTCGGTCAGCCCCAGCATTTT. Translation gives CASSRSGVLGQPQHF. The full variable domain, in which reference TRBV5-8 and TRBJ1-5 provide the parts outside the CDR3, is EAGVTQSPTHLIKTRGQQATLRCSPISGHTSVYWYQQALGLGLQFLLWYDEGEERNRGNFPPRFSGRQFPNYSSELNVNALELEDSALYLCASSRSGVLGQPQHFGDGTRLSIL.

CDR3 nucleotides: TGTGCCAGCAACCGGGACAGGGTCGATCAGCCCCAGCATTTT. Protein sequence: CASNRDRVDQPQHF. The chain combines TRBV2 with TRBJ1-5; 9 nucleotides align to TRBD1. CDR1 and CDR2 from the germline V gene are SNHLY and FYNNEI. The CDR3 covers 14 residues. After removal of 7 bases from V and 5 bases from J, the junction contained 6 bases not matched to a gene.

As regards this clone: The sample holds other DNA sequences that translate to the same CDR3. The V and J genes are TRBV7-9 and TRBJ2-7; D ambiguous. V lost 5 bases to trimming and J lost 0 bases, with 5 bases between them. The germline V gene encodes CDR1 SEHNR and CDR2 FQNEAQ (reference sequence). The CDR3 is 12 amino acids. CDR3 DNA sequence: TGTGCCAGCAGCCCGAGCTCCTACGAGCAGTACTTC. As protein: CASSPSSYEQYF.

The V call is TRBV6-2 or TRBV6-3, the J call TRBJ2-2; 7 positions match TRBD1. This CDR3 is built from 15 residues. The germline V gene has CDR1 MNHEY and CDR2 SVGEGT. Trimming at V came to 6 bases and at J to 5 bases, leaving 9 bases not matched to a gene. The CDR3 DNA reads TGTGCCAGCAGCCTGACAGGGCTCAGTACCGGGGAGCTGTTTTTT. Its protein is CASSLTGLSTGELFF.

This CDR3 reads CASSPGGEFYEQYF. CDR3 nucleotide sequence: TGTGCCAGCAGCCCGGGGGGGGAGTTCTACGAGCAGTACTTC. The rearrangement joins TRBV28 to TRBJ2-7; 8 positions match TRBD2. This CDR3 is built from 14 residues. V gave up 6 bases and J gave up 3 bases; unmatched junction bases: 7. Germline CDR1 and CDR2: MDHEN and SYDVKM.

The rearrangement links TRBV18 to TRBJ1-3; D is unresolved. This CDR3 has 18 residues. V was clipped by 2 bases and J by 0 bases, with 17 bases between them. Germline CDR1 reads KGHSH; CDR2 reads LQKENI. CDR3 protein: CASSPYDTGSLSGNTIYF. In DNA form, the CDR3 reads TGTGCCAGCTCACCATACGATACGGGGTCCCTCTCTGGAAACACCATATATTTT.